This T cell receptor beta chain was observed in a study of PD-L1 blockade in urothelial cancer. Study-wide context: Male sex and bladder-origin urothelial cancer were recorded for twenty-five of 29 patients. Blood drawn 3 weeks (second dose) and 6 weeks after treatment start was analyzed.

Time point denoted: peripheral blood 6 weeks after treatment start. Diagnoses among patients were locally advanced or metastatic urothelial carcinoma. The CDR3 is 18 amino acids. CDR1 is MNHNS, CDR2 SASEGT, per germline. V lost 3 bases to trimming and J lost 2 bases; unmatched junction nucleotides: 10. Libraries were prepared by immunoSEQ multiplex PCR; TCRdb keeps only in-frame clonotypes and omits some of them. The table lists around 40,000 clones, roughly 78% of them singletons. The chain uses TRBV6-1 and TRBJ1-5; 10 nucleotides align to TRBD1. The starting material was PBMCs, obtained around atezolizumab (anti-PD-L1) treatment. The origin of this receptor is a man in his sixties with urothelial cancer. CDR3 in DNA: TGTGCCAGCAGTGATGACAGGGGGCGGCGATGGGGCAATCAGCCCCAGCATTTT. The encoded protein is CASSDDRGRRWGNQPQHF.